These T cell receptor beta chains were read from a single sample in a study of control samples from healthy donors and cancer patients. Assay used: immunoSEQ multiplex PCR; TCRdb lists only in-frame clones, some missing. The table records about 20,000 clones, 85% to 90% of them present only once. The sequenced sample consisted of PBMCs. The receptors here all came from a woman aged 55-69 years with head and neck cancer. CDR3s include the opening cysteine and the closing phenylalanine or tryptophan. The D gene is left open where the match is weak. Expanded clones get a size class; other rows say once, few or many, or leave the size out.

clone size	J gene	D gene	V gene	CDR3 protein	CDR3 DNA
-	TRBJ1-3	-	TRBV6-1	CASSESSGYSASGNTIYF	TGTGCCAGCAGTGAATCGTCAGGATATAGTGCCTCTGGAAACACCATATATTTT
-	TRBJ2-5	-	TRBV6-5	CASSYSPAETQYF	TGTGCCAGCAGTTATTCACCGGCGGAGACCCAGTACTTC
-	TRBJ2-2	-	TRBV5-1	CASSLRQQGPTNTGELFF	TGCGCCAGCAGCCTCCGCCAACAGGGCCCCACGAACACCGGGGAGCTGTTTTTT
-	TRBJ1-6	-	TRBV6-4	CAGEGVGSPLHF	TGTGCCGGTGAGGGAGTGGGTTCACCCCTCCACTTT
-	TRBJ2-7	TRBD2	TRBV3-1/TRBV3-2	CASSPRTSGNYEQYF	TGTGCCAGCAGCCCCCGGACTAGCGGAAACTACGAGCAGTACTTC
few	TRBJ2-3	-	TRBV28	CASSFLAGADTQYF	TGTGCCAGCAGTTTCCTAGCTGGCGCAGATACGCAGTATTTT
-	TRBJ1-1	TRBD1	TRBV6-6	CASSRPTTGEATEAFF	TGTGCCAGCAGTAGGCCAACCACAGGGGAAGCCACTGAAGCTTTCTTT
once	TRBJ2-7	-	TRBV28	CASSEVDRQYF	TGTGCCAGCAGCGAAGTCGACAGGCAGTACTTC
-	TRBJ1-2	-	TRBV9	CASSVELTSYGYTF	TGTGCCAGCAGCGTAGAACTCACGAGCTATGGCTACACCTTC
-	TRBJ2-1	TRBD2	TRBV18	CASSPRLLAGGPGEQFF	TGTGCCAGCTCACCACGACTACTAGCGGGAGGGCCCGGTGAGCAGTTCTTC
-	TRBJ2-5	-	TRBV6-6	CASRGTGQETQYF	TGTGCCAGCAGGGGGACCGGCCAAGAGACCCAGTACTTC
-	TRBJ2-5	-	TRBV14	CASSQGARSETQYF	TGTGCCAGCAGCCAAGGCGCGCGATCAGAGACCCAGTACTTC
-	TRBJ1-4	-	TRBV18	CASSPDRPSTMSEKLFF	TGTGCCAGCTCACCAGACAGACCCTCGACCATGTCTGAAAAACTGTTTTTT
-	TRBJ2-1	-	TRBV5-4	CASSTRSNEQFF	TGTGCCAGCAGTACACGTTCGAATGAGCAGTTCTTC
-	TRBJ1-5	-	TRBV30	CAWSARGDLNQPQHF	TGTGCCTGGAGTGCTCGGGGGGATCTCAATCAGCCCCAGCATTTT
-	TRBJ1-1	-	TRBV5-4	CASRPTLMNTEAFF	TGTGCCAGCAGACCAACCCTCATGAACACTGAAGCTTTCTTT
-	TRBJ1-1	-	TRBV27	CASRVYGGREAFF	TGTGCCAGCAGGGTCTACGGGGGACGTGAAGCTTTCTTT
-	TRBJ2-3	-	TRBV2	CASSEAGPTDTQYF	TGTGCCAGCAGTGAAGCTGGGCCCACAGATACGCAGTATTTT
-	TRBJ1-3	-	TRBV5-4	CASSLFSGNTIYF	TGTGCCAGCAGCCTGTTCTCTGGAAACACCATATATTTT
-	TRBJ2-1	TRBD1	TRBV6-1	CASSGGLTGPSYNEQFF	TGTGCCAGCAGTGGGGGCTTGACAGGGCCCTCCTACAATGAGCAGTTCTTC
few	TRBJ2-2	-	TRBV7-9	CASSSGVETGELFF	TGTGCCAGCAGCTCGGGAGTTGAAACCGGGGAGCTGTTTTTT
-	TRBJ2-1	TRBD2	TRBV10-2	CASIRAGAYSYNEQFF	TGCGCCAGCATTCGAGCGGGAGCCTATTCCTACAATGAGCAGTTCTTC
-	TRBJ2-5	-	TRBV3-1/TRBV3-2	CASSQEGRVTEETQYF	TGTGCCAGCAGCCAAGAAGGCAGGGTAACCGAGGAGACCCAGTACTTC
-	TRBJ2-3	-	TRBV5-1	CASSTSSGGTQYF	TGCGCCAGCAGCACCTCCTCTGGGGGGACGCAGTATTTT
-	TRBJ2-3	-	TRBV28	CASSLRTDTQYF	TGTGCCAGCAGCCTTAGGACAGATACGCAGTATTTT
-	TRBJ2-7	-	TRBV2	CASSWGYEQYF	TGTGCCAGCAGTTGGGGCTACGAGCAGTACTTC
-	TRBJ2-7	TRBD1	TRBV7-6	CASSLEVGQGYPYEQYF	TGTGCCAGCAGCTTAGAAGTGGGACAGGGTTACCCCTACGAGCAGTACTTC
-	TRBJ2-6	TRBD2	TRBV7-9	CASSLPDRLAGGANVLTF	TGTGCCAGCAGCTTACCTGACAGACTAGCTGGCGGGGCCAACGTCCTGACTTTC
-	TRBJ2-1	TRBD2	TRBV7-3	CASSSSGRAGYNEQFF	TGTGCCAGCAGCTCTAGCGGGAGGGCCGGGTACAATGAGCAGTTCTTC
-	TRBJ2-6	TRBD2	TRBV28	CASSSNKAGGPLIGANVLTF	TGTGCCAGCAGTTCCAACAAAGCGGGAGGGCCTTTAATTGGGGCCAACGTCCTGACTTTC